Reported below is one TCR beta chain. Its target is not known. The sample is drawn from a study of identifying expanded T cells in peripheral blood. Study-wide results and caveats: Approximately two-week clone count variance significantly increased as total template count grew. About 1.2 clones differed between technical replicates, versus approximately 17 and 20 over time.

Produced via immunoSEQ multiplex PCR; TCRdb's table is partial and in-frame only. The repertoire includes over 85,000 clones, 88% of them detected once, and around an eighth sits in the top ten. Sequencing input: blood. The TCR originated in a person aged 18 to 75 in good health.

Here the CDR3 DNA reads TGTGCCAGCAGCCAAGGGGGCACTGAAGCTTTCTTT. It translates to CASSQGGTEAFF. This chain uses TRBV9 with TRBJ1-1, with D perhaps matching TRBD1 (6 bases). The V end was cut by 4 bases, the J end by 4 bases, with 8 bases between. The germline V gene has CDR1 SGDLS and CDR2 YYNGEE. The CDR3 contains 12 residues.